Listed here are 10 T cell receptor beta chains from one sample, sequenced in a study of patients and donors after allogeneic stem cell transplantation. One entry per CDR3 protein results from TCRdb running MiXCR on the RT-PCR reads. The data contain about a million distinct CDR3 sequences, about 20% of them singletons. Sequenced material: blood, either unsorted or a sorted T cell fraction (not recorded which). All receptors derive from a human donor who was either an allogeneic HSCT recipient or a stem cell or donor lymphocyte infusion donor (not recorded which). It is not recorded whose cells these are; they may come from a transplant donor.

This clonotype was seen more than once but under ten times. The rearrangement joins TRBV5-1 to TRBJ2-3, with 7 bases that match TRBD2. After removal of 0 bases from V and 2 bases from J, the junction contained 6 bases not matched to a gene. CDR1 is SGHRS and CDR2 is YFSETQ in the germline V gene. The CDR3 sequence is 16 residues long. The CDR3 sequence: CASSLVASGNTDTQYF. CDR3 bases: TGCGCCAGCAGCTTGGTTGCTAGCGGTAACACAGATACGCAGTATTTT.

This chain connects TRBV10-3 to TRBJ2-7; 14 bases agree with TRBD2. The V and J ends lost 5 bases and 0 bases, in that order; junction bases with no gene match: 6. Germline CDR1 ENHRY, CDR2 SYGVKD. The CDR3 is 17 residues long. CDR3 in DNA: TGTGCCATCAGTAGGACTAGCGGGGGGTCCAGCTCCTACGAGCAGTACTTC. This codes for CAISRTSGGSSSYEQYF.

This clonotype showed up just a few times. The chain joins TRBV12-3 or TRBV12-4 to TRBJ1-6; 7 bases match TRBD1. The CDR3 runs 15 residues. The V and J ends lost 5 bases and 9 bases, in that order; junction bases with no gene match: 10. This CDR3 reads CASSQNRGRVSPLHF. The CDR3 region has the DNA TGTGCCAGCAGTCAGAATAGGGGGCGTGTTTCACCCCTCCACTTT.

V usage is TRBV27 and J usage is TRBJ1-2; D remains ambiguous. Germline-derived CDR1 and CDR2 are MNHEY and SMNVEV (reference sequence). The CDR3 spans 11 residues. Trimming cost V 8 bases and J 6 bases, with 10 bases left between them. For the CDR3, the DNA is TGTGCCAGCTACAGCTTGGATGGCTACACCTTC. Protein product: CASYSLDGYTF.

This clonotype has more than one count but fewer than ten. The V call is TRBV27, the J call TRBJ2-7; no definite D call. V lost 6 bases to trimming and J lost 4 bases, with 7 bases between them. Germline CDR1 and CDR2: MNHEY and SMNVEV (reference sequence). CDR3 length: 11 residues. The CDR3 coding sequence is TGTGCCAGCAGGGGGAAATACGAGCAGTACTTC. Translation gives CASRGKYEQYF.

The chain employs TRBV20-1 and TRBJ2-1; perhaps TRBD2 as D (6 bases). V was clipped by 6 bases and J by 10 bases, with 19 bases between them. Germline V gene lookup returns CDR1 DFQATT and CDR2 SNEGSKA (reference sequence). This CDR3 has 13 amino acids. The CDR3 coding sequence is TGCAGTGCCCCCCCGGGGCGGGGTAAAGAGCAGTTCTTC. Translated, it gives CSAPPGRGKEQFF.

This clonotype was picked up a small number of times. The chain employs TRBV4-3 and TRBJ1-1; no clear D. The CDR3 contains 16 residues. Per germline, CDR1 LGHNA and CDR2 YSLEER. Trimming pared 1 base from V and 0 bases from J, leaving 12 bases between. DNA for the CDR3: TGCGCCAGCAGCCAAGCCGATGATCGAATGAACACTGAAGCTTTCTTT. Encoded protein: CASSQADDRMNTEAFF.

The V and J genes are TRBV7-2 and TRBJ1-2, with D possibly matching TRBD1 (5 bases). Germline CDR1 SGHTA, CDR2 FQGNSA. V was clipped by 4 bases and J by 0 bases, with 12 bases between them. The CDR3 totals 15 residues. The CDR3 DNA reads TGTGCCAGCAGCTATTCCGGGACGGCTAACTATGGCTACACCTTC. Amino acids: CASSYSGTANYGYTF.

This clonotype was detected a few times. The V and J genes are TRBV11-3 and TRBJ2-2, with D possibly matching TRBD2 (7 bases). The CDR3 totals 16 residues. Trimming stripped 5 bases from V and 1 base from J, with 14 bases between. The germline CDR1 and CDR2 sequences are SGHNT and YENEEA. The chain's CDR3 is CASSQRGGMNTGELFF. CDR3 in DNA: TGTGCCAGCAGCCAAAGGGGGGGGATGAACACCGGGGAGCTGTTTTTT. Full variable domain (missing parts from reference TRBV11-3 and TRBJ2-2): EAGVVQSPRYKIIEKKQPVAFWCNPISGHNTLYWYLQNLGQGPELLIRYENEEAVDDSQLPKDRFSAERLKGVDSTLKIQPAELGDSAVYLCASSQRGGMNTGELFFGEGSRLTVL.

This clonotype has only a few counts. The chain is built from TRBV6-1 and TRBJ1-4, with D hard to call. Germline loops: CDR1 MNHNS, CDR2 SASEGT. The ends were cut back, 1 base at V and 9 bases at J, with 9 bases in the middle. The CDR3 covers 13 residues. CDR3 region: CASSEGPAKKLFF. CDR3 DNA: TGTGCCAGCAGTGAAGGGCCCGCAAAAAAACTGTTTTTT.